The 2 T cell receptor beta chains in this list originate from one sample, sequenced in a study of blood T cell repertoires in COVID-19. Clones were read by immunoSEQ multiplex PCR, and TCRdb kept only the in-frame ones, dropping some. The table lists about 290,000 clones, around nine tenths of them singletons. Source material: PBMCs or T cells enriched from blood (not recorded which). Receptors originate from a woman aged 40 to 49 who had recovered from COVID-19.

The chain combines TRBV29-1 with TRBJ1-2; 8 nucleotides match TRBD1. Germline V gives CDR1 SQVTM, CDR2 ANQGSEA. V shed 6 bases and J 5 bases; nucleotides not matched to a gene: 11. The length of the CDR3 is 14 residues. CDR3 residues: CSVARGQGPYGYTF. The CDR3 DNA reads as TGCAGCGTCGCCCGAGGACAGGGCCCGTATGGCTACACCTTC. Full variable domain (missing parts from reference TRBV29-1 and TRBJ1-2): SAVISQKPSRDICQRGTSLTIQCQVDSQVTMMFWYRQQPGQSLTLIATANQGSEATYESGFVIDKFPISRPNLTFSTLTVSNMSPEDSSIYLCSVARGQGPYGYTFGSGTRLTVV.

The chain links TRBV7-9 to TRBJ2-7; possibly TRBD1 for D (6 bases). Germline V gene sequence: CDR1 SEHNR, CDR2 FQNEAQ (reference sequence). This CDR3 comprises 13 residues. V was trimmed by 3 bases and J by 1 base, leaving 7 bases between them. The chain's CDR3 is CASSFRGSYEQYF. The CDR3 coding sequence is TGTGCCAGCAGCTTTAGGGGGTCCTACGAGCAGTACTTC.